The clone carrying this T cell receptor beta chain came up once. The antigen is undetermined. The assay was immunoSEQ multiplex PCR, and TCRdb's table has in-frame clones only and misses some. Altogether roughly 99,000 clones are present, 87% being singletons, with the ten largest covering less than 0.8%. The sample comes from a study of graft-versus-host responses after intestinal transplantation. Study-wide background: Grafts were multivisceral, liver-intestinal, or isolated intestinal.

The CDR3 runs to 12 residues. The ends were cut back, 7 bases at V and 5 bases at J, with 11 bases in the middle. Germline V gives CDR1 SNHLY, CDR2 FYNNEI. The rearrangement links TRBV2 to TRBJ2-5; no clear D. The TCR sequence derives from a human donor who was the organ donor for an intestinal transplant. The source material was unstimulated CD4+ T cells sorted from spleen or lymph node cells, sampled before transplant. CDR3 bases: TGTGCCAGCATCCTGGCAGCGGAGACCCAGTACTTC. Its translation: CASILAAETQYF.